These T cell receptor beta chains were read from a single sample in a study of cytomegalovirus exposure and HLA in healthy donors. Sequencing was performed with immunoSEQ multiplex PCR; in TCRdb, only in-frame clones are kept and a portion is missing. This table holds roughly 180,000 clones, 75% to 90% found once. The sequencing input was PBMCs. These receptors all stem from a boy between 2 and 15 years old in good health and CMV-seronegative. CDR3s include the opening cysteine and the closing phenylalanine or tryptophan. The D gene is left open where the match is weak. Expanded clones get a size class; other rows say once, few or many, or leave the size out.

TRBV4-1	TRBJ2-1	.	TRBD1	TGCGCCAGCAGCCTCGGACAGGGGGCTAATGAGCAGTTCTTC	CASSLGQGANEQFF
TRBV29-1	TRBJ2-7	few	TRBD1	TGCAGCGTCGGCAGACGGACAGGGGATTCATCCGAGCAGTACTTC	CSVGRRTGDSSEQYF
TRBV28	TRBJ1-3	.	.	TGTGCCAGCAGTTCGCAGGGGAACACCATATATTTT	CASSSQGNTIYF
TRBV28	TRBJ1-5	.	.	TGTGCCAGCAGTTTAGGGCTTCTAGGGAGTAGCAATCAGCCCCAGCATTTT	CASSLGLLGSSNQPQHF
TRBV6-5	TRBJ2-1	.	TRBD1	TGTGCCAGCAGCACCGGGACAGACTCTAGTGAGCAGTTCTTC	CASSTGTDSSEQFF
TRBV6-1	TRBJ1-1	.	.	TGTGCCAGCAGTGACGGGGGGGTGAACACTGAAGCTTTCTTT	CASSDGGVNTEAFF
TRBV30	TRBJ1-5	.	TRBD1	TGTGCCTGGAGTGAGGGACAGGGCGGCAATCAGCCCCAGCATTTT	CAWSEGQGGNQPQHF
TRBV30	TRBJ2-4	.	TRBD1	TGTGCCTTGGGGACAGGGTACATTCAGTACTTC	CALGTGYIQYF
TRBV6-4	TRBJ1-1	few	TRBD1	TGTGCCAGCAGTGACTCGTCCGTTGGAGACAGGGCTGTTTGGAACACTGAAGCTTTCTTT	CASSDSSVGDRAVWNTEAFF
TRBV18	TRBJ2-2	.	TRBD2	TGTGCCAGCTCACCACTCGGGGGGGAAGCCACCGGGGAGCTGTTTTTT	CASSPLGGEATGELFF
TRBV11-3	TRBJ2-3	once	TRBD2	TGTGCCAGCAGCTTCCGGGGGGAGATGGGCACAGATACGCAGTATTTT	CASSFRGEMGTDTQYF
TRBV28	TRBJ2-5	.	.	TGTGCCAGCAGTTCCGGGACTCCCCAAGAGACCCAGTACTTC	CASSSGTPQETQYF
TRBV30	TRBJ2-7	.	.	TGTGCCTGGAGTGGGCTAGCTCCCTACGAGCAGTACTTC	CAWSGLAPYEQYF
TRBV9	TRBJ2-3	.	.	TGTGCCAGCAGCCAAGGAGGGGAGACAGATACGCAGTATTTT	CASSQGGETDTQYF
TRBV6-6	TRBJ1-1	.	.	TGTGCCAGCAGCAACAGGGTGCCTGAAGCTTTCTTT	CASSNRVPEAFF
TRBV19	TRBJ1-1	.	TRBD1	TGTGCCAGTAGTGTACCCGGGACAGGGTTCGGAATGAACACTGAAGCTTTCTTT	CASSVPGTGFGMNTEAFF
TRBV27	TRBJ1-5	.	TRBD1	TGTGCCAGCAGTCCGACAGGGCGAGGCAATCAGCCCCAGCATTTT	CASSPTGRGNQPQHF
TRBV11-3	TRBJ2-3	few	TRBD1	TGTGCCAGCAGCCCTGGACAGGCTAGCACAGATACGCAGTATTTT	CASSPGQASTDTQYF
TRBV7-2	TRBJ2-1	.	.	TGTGCCAGCAGCCCGCCGGACACGCAAGAGCAGTTCTTC	CASSPPDTQEQFF
TRBV6-1	TRBJ1-1	once	TRBD1	TGTGCCAGCAGGGTGGGACAGATTCCTGAAGCTTTCTTT	CASRVGQIPEAFF
TRBV6-4	TRBJ2-5	.	TRBD2	TGTGCCAGCAGTGACTCGAGCGGGGGGGGCAAAGAGACCCAGTACTTC	CASSDSSGGGKETQYF
TRBV2	TRBJ1-2	once	TRBD1	TGTGCCAGTACAGGGGCGGGCTATGGCTACACCTTC	CASTGAGYGYTF
TRBV5-5	TRBJ1-4	.	.	TGTGCCAGCAGCCGGGGGGACACTAATGAAAAACTGTTTTTT	CASSRGDTNEKLFF
TRBV28	TRBJ2-2	.	TRBD2	TGTGCCAGCAGTTTACCCCTAGCGGGAGGGAGAACCGGGGAGCTGTTTTTT	CASSLPLAGGRTGELFF
TRBV19	TRBJ2-7	.	TRBD2	TGTGCCAGTAGTACACCGGGACTAGCGGGAGTTTACGAGCAGTACTTC	CASSTPGLAGVYEQYF
TRBV5-4	TRBJ1-2	.	TRBD1	TGTGCCAGCCACGACAGGGGGCGCGATGGCTACACCTTC	CASHDRGRDGYTF
TRBV5-6	TRBJ2-3	.	TRBD1	TGTGCCAGCAGCACGAAGGGTACAGGGGGTGGCACAGATACGCAGTATTTT	CASSTKGTGGGTDTQYF
TRBV6-5	TRBJ2-5	.	.	TGTGCCAGCAGTTACTCGCCAGGGCAAGAGACCCAGTACTTC	CASSYSPGQETQYF
TRBV10-2	TRBJ2-7	.	TRBD1	TGCGCCAGCAAATGGCAGGGGGCCTACGAGCAGTACTTC	CASKWQGAYEQYF
TRBV7-2	TRBJ2-3	once	.	TGTACCAGCAGCTTAAACCGAGCAGATACGCAGTATTTT	CTSSLNRADTQYF
TRBV2	TRBJ1-1	.	TRBD1	TGTGCCAGCAGTCGGACAGGGAGCACTGAAGCTTTCTTT	CASSRTGSTEAFF
TRBV18	TRBJ1-2	.	TRBD1	TGTGCCAGCTCACCGGCCGGACAGGGGGCAAACCGCCATGGCTACACCTTC	CASSPAGQGANRHGYTF
TRBV19	TRBJ2-3	.	.	TGTGCCAGTAGGCCGGGTGCAGGGTGGGATACGCAGTATTTT	CASRPGAGWDTQYF
TRBV11-2	TRBJ1-6	.	.	TGTGCCAGCAGCTTAGAACCACAGTACTCCTATAATTCACCCCTCCACTTT	CASSLEPQYSYNSPLHF